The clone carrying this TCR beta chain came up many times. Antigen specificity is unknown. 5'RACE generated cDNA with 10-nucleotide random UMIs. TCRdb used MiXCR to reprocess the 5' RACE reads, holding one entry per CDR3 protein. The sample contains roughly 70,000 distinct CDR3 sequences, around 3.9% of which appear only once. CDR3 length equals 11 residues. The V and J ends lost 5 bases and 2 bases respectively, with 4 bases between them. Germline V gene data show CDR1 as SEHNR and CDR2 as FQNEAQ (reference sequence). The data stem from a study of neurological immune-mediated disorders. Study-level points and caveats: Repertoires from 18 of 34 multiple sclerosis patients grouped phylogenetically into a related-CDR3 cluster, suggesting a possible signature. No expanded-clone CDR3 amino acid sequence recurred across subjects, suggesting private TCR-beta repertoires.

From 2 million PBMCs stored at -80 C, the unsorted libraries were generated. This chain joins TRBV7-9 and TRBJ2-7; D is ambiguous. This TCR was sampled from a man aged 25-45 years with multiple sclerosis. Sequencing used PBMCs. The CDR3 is CASSQAYEQYF. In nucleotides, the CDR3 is TGTGCCAGCAGCCAAGCCTACGAGCAGTACTTC.